The 3 T cell receptor beta chains below were found in one sample sequenced in a study of T cells in Graves' hyperthyroidism and ophthalmopathy. The investigators amplified TCR beta CDR3 regions from RNA transcripts. First-round RT-PCR with HTBI primers amplified the TCR CDR3 region. TCRdb re-analysed the multiplex PCR reads in MiXCR, keeping a single row per CDR3 protein. The sample carries around 400,000 distinct CDR3 sequences, around a sixth recorded once. Sample: blood. These receptors came from a woman under 30 with Graves' hyperthyroidism that later progressed to Graves' ophthalmopathy.

The sample holds many counts of this clonotype. This chain connects TRBV10-1 to TRBJ2-1; 13 positions match TRBD2. This CDR3 has 17 residues. Per the germline V gene, CDR1 is WNHNN and CDR2 is SYGVQD (reference sequence). J was trimmed by 9 bases and V by 8 bases; bases with no gene match: 16. The CDR3 DNA reads as TGCGCCAGCGTCGAACGGGGACTAGCGGGATCGCCGGTTGAGCAGTTCTTC. It specifies CASVERGLAGSPVEQFF.

This clonotype was counted many times. J is TRBJ2-7 and V is TRBV13, with 7 bases lining up with TRBD1. Germline trimming cut 0 bases from V and 6 bases from J; bases unmatched to any gene: 11. In germline, CDR1 is PRHDT, CDR2 FYEKMQ (reference sequence). The CDR3 length is 16 residues. For the CDR3, the DNA is TGTGCCAGCAGCTTAGGAGGCGGTAGGGGGCCCATCGAGCAGTACTTC. This encodes CASSLGGGRGPIEQYF.

This clonotype came up many times. This chain connects TRBV28 to TRBJ2-7, with 12 bases aligning to TRBD2. The germline V gene has CDR1 MDHEN and CDR2 SYDVKM. This CDR3 spans 15 amino acids. Germline trimming cut 6 bases from V and 6 bases from J; bases unmatched to any gene: 9. In DNA, the CDR3 is TGTGCCAGCAGCCCCGGACTAGCGGGAACACGCGAGCAGTACTTC. It is translated as CASSPGLAGTREQYF.